The table lists the clone carrying this TCR beta chain with many counts. Its antigen is as yet unknown. RNA transcripts served as the template for amplifying TCR beta CDR3 regions. The study used the HTBI primer set for a first-round RT-PCR of the TCR CDR3. TCRdb analysed the multiplex PCR reads with MiXCR anew, one entry per CDR3 protein. The data hold 270,000 or so distinct CDR3 sequences, with about 16% observed a single time. The source of the sample is a study of T cells in Graves' hyperthyroidism and ophthalmopathy. Study-wide points: Most thyroid clonotypes with frequency above 0.001 were detected in blood.

The blood sample was taken at first hyperthyroidism diagnosis, before any ophthalmopathy symptoms. Each 10 ml fresh peripheral blood draw supplied the PBMCs. This clonotype originated in a woman aged 45 to 65 with Graves' hyperthyroidism that later progressed to Graves' ophthalmopathy. The sample comprised blood.

CDR3 in amino acids: CASTLAAGGSTDTQYF. CDR3 bases: TGTGCCAGCACCCTAGCAGCGGGAGGTAGCACAGATACGCAGTATTTT. The chain carries TRBV12-3 or TRBV12-4 and TRBJ2-3; TRBD2 matches 9 bases. J lost 0 bases, V lost 7 bases, and 8 bases had no gene match. This CDR3 contains 16 residues.